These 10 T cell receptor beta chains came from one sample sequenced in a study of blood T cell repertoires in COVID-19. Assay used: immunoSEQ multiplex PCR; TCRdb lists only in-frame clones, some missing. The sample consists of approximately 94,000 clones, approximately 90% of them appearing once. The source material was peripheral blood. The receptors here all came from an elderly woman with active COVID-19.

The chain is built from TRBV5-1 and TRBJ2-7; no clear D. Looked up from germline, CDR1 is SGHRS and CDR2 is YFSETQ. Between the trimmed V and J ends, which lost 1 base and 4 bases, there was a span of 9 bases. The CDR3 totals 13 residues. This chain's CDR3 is CASSLSPNYEQYF. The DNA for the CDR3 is TGCGCCAGCAGCTTGAGCCCGAATTACGAGCAGTACTTC.

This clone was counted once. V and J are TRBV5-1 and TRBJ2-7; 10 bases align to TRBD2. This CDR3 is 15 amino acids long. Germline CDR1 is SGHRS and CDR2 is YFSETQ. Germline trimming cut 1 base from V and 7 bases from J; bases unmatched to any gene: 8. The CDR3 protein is CASSLIAGGSGEQYF. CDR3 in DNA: TGCGCCAGCAGCTTGATAGCGGGAGGCTCTGGAGAGCAGTACTTC.

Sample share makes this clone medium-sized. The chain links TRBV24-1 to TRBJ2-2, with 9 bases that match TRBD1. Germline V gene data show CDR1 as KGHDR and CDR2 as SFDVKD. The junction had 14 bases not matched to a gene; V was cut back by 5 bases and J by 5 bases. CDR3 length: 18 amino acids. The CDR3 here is CATSVFPLGQGRTGELFF. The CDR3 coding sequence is TGTGCCACCAGTGTATTCCCCCTCGGACAGGGGCGGACCGGGGAGCTGTTTTTT.

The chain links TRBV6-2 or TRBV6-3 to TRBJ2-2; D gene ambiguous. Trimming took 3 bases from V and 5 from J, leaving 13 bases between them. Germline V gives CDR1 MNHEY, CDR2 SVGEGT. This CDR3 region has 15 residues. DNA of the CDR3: TGTGCCAGCAGTTATAGTGAAGCCCCGACCGGGGAGCTGTTTTTT. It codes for CASSYSEAPTGELFF.

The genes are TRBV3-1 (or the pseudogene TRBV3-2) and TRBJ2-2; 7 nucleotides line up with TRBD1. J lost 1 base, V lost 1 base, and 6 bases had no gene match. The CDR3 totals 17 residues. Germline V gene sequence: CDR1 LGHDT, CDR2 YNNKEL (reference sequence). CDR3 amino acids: CASSQVRGGWNTGELFF. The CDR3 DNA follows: TGTGCCAGCAGCCAAGTGAGAGGGGGCTGGAACACCGGGGAGCTGTTTTTT.

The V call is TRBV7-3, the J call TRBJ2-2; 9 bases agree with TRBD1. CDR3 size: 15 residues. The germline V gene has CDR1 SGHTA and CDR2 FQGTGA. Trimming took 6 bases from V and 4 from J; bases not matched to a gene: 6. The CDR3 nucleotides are TGTGCCAGCAGACCCTCGGGACAGGGCACCGGGGAGCTGTTTTTT. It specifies CASRPSGQGTGELFF.

Here the CDR3 reads CASSSRTGGSGNTIYF. CDR3 in DNA: TGTGCCAGCAGTTCCCGGACAGGGGGCTCTGGAAACACCATATATTTT. This sequence joins TRBV6-5 and TRBJ1-3; 10 bases fit TRBD1. CDR3 length: 16 residues. The ends lost 4 bases at V and 0 bases at J; junction bases unmatched: 3. CDR1 MNHEY and CDR2 SVGAGI come from the germline V gene.

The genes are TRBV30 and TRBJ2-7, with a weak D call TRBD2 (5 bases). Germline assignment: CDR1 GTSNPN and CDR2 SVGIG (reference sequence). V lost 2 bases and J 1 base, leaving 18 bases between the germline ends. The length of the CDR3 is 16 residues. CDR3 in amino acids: CAWSLGRTTDSYEQYF. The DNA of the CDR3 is TGTGCCTGGAGTTTAGGGAGAACAACAGATTCCTACGAGCAGTACTTC.

CDR3 nucleotide sequence: TGCGCCAGCAGCTTGGGGGGAAGCGGGAGTGCGTACGAGCAGTACTTC. It encodes CASSLGGSGSAYEQYF. The gene calls are TRBV5-1 and TRBJ2-7, with 8 positions matching TRBD2. This CDR3 has 16 residues. V lost 0 bases to trimming and J lost 4 bases; unmatched junction nucleotides: 9. Germline V gene lookup returns CDR1 SGHRS and CDR2 YFSETQ.

CDR3: CASTQFSYEQYF. CDR3 coding DNA: TGTGCCAGCACCCAGTTCTCCTACGAGCAGTACTTC. V gene TRBV6-5 combines with J gene TRBJ2-7; D gene ambiguous. Trimming pared 7 bases from V and 0 bases from J, leaving 7 bases between. CDR1 is MNHEY, CDR2 SVGAGI, per germline. The CDR3 is 12 amino acids.